This T cell receptor beta chain was captured in a study of blood T cell repertoires in COVID-19. Germline V gene sequence: CDR1 MNHEY, CDR2 SMNVEV (reference sequence). V dropped 5 bases and J dropped 8; count of bases not matched to a gene: 12. This CDR3 spans 16 amino acids. Under the authors' procedure: Researchers report that nucleated cell counts were estimated from reference gene primer amplification. Produced via immunoSEQ multiplex PCR; TCRdb's table is partial and in-frame only. That table furnishes V, J and clone size, whereas the DNA furnished D and trimming. In the table there are about 270,000 clones, 86% of which are singletons.

V usage is TRBV27 and J usage is TRBJ1-2; 12 bases are shared with TRBD1. The sample taken for sequencing was peripheral blood. The receptor's source is a woman in her seventies with COVID-19, enrolled during active disease. The CDR3 DNA reads TGTGCCAGCAGTCTGGGACAGGGGGCGCGAGGGGGCGGCTACACCTTC. Its protein product is CASSLGQGARGGGYTF.